Listed here are 17 T cell receptor beta chains from one sample, sequenced in a study of blood T cell repertoires in COVID-19. Clones were sequenced by immunoSEQ multiplex PCR, and TCRdb holds only the in-frame ones, with some missing. The table includes about 98,000 clones, 81% detected once. Sequenced input: peripheral blood. The receptors shown here come from an elderly woman with acute or convalescent COVID-19.

Remarks on this clone: This sample also contains other DNA sequences that code for the same CDR3. This chain uses TRBV6-2 or TRBV6-3 with TRBJ1-2; 8 bases are shared with TRBD1. Unmatched junction bases numbered 9, after V lost 4 bases and J lost 8 bases. The CDR3 covers 14 residues. Germline V gives CDR1 MNHEY, CDR2 SVGEGT. The DNA for the CDR3 is TGTGCCAGCAGTTCCGGACAGGGCGTGCGAGGCTACACCTTC. Translation: CASSSGQGVRGYTF.

V is TRBV3-1 (or the pseudogene TRBV3-2) and J is TRBJ2-5, with a weak D call TRBD2 (6 bases). The germline V gene has CDR1 LGHDT and CDR2 YNNKEL (reference sequence). V lost 1 base, J lost 4 bases, and 10 bases lay in between. CDR3 size: 14 residues. The CDR3: CASSQGLAAETQYF. CDR3 nucleotide sequence: TGTGCCAGCAGCCAAGGGTTAGCGGCAGAGACCCAGTACTTC.

The genes are TRBV6-6 and TRBJ2-5, with 8 bases that match TRBD1. The CDR3 is 15 residues long. Trimming took 0 bases from V and 5 from J; bases not matched to a gene: 5. CDR1 is MNHNY, CDR2 SVGAGI, per germline (reference sequence). CDR3 nucleotide sequence: TGTGCCAGCAGTTACTCCCAGGGGGCTCGGGAGACCCAGTACTTC. This sequence encodes CASSYSQGARETQYF.

There are a few counts of this clone. V gene TRBV4-2 combines with J gene TRBJ2-7; TRBD2 aligns across 7 bases. The CDR3 length is 13 residues. V lost 4 bases and J lost 6; bases outside the gene matches: 6. Germline CDR1 is LGHNA and CDR2 is YNFKEQ. Written as DNA, the CDR3 is TGTGCCAGCAGCCCCGGGAGGCCGGGCGAGCAGTACTTC. This codes for CASSPGRPGEQYF.

The V call is TRBV7-2, the J call TRBJ2-7; D remains unclear. CDR1 and CDR2 (germline): SGHTA, FQGNSA. There are 13 residues in the CDR3. With 5 bases removed from V and 3 bases from J, the gap between germline ends came to 11 bases. The CDR3 coding sequence is TGTGCCAGCAGCCGATCAAGAGACTACGAGCAGTACTTC. Amino acid sequence: CASSRSRDYEQYF.

This chain links TRBV6-5 with TRBJ2-3; no definite D call. Looked up from germline, CDR1 is MNHEY and CDR2 is SVGAGI. The CDR3 covers 14 residues. V was shortened by 6 bases and J by 6 bases, with 16 bases between the two germline ends. CDR3 nucleotides: TGTGCCAGCAGCTCCCGGGTCCCCGCCGATACGCAGTATTTT. It translates to CASSSRVPADTQYF.

The V and J genes are TRBV7-2 and TRBJ2-5; perhaps TRBD2 as D (6 bases). The V end lost 5 bases, the J end lost 9 bases, and 16 bases lay between the germline ends. The CDR3 is made up of 13 amino acids. Germline values: CDR1 SGHTA, CDR2 FQGNSA. Here the CDR3 DNA reads TGTGCCAGCAGCCCGACTAGTGACCGTGCCCAGTACTTC. It encodes CASSPTSDRAQYF.

This clone was seen ten or more times. CDR3: CASGQRANTDTQYF. In DNA, the CDR3 is TGTGCCAGCGGCCAGAGAGCGAACACAGATACGCAGTATTTT. The gene calls are TRBV5-5 and TRBJ2-3; D gene unclear. The CDR3 length is 14 residues. V lost 7 bases, J lost 2 bases, and 14 bases lay in between. Germline V CDR1 and CDR2: SGHKS, YYEKEE (reference sequence).

This rearrangement joins TRBV4-2 to TRBJ1-4; the match to TRBD1 covers 9 bases. This CDR3 comprises 16 residues. V lost 1 base to trimming and J lost 5 bases; unmatched junction nucleotides: 5. The V gene's germline CDR1 is LGHNA and CDR2 YNFKEQ. The CDR3 sequence: CASSQAEGQGNEKLFF. CDR3 sequence (DNA): TGTGCCAGCAGCCAAGCGGAGGGACAGGGAAATGAAAAACTGTTTTTT.

J is TRBJ2-1 and V is TRBV24-1; a weak D match, TRBD1 (5 bases). Germline CDR1 KGHDR, CDR2 SFDVKD. The V end lost 4 bases, the J end lost 5 bases, and 20 bases lay between the germline ends. The CDR3 loop spans 17 amino acids. CDR3 bases: TGTGCCACCAGTGACCACGGCACCTTGACAGTTAACAATGAGCAGTTCTTC. The encoded protein is CATSDHGTLTVNNEQFF.

The V call is TRBV10-2, the J call TRBJ2-3, with 14 bases aligning to TRBD2. This CDR3 contains 21 residues. With V trimmed by 5 bases and J by 3 bases, 19 bases remained unmatched. Germline CDR1 reads WSHSY; CDR2 reads SAAADI. CDR3 sequence reads: CASSSYVRGTSGGRGTDTQYF. The DNA of the CDR3 is TGCGCCAGCAGTTCCTATGTACGCGGGACTAGCGGGGGTCGCGGTACAGATACGCAGTATTTT.

V gene TRBV11-3 combines with J gene TRBJ2-2; no clear D. CDR1 and CDR2 (germline): SGHNT, YENEEA. V lost 5 bases, J lost 5 bases, and 9 bases lay in between. This CDR3 is built from 13 residues. The CDR3 is CASSPDGTGELFF. DNA of the CDR3: TGTGCCAGCAGCCCCGACGGGACCGGGGAGCTGTTTTTT.

This chain connects TRBV6-6 to TRBJ1-5; D gene ambiguous. V was pared by 8 bases and J by 5 bases, with 19 bases between. From germline, CDR1 is MNHNY and CDR2 SVGAGI (reference sequence). The CDR3 is made up of 15 amino acids. CDR3 nucleotide sequence: TGTGCCAGCGTGTCATGGAACAGTTTAGATCAGCCCCAGCATTTT. This encodes CASVSWNSLDQPQHF.

This chain uses TRBV19 with TRBJ1-5, with D unclear. Germline CDR1 LNHDA, CDR2 SQIVND (reference sequence). V lost 3 bases and J lost 4, with 10 bases in between. This CDR3 has 14 residues. In DNA form, the CDR3 reads TGTGCCAGTAGTATTCCGAGTCCGAATCAGCCCCAGCATTTT. Translated: CASSIPSPNQPQHF. The full variable domain, with the rest looked up from reference TRBV19 and TRBJ1-5, is DGGITQSPKYLFRKEGQNVTLSCEQNLNHDAMYWYRQDPGQGLRLIYYSQIVNDFQKGDIAEGYSVSREKKESFPLTVTSAQKNPTAFYLCASSIPSPNQPQHFGDGTRLSIL.

This clone was counted between two and nine times. The V call is TRBV25-1, the J call TRBJ1-5; 8 positions match TRBD1. This CDR3 is built from 15 residues. Trimming removed 3 bases from V and 2 bases from J; junction bases left unmatched: 3. Germline-derived CDR1 and CDR2 are MGHDK and SYGVNS. CDR3 amino acids: CASSDQGQGNQPQHF. DNA of the CDR3: TGTGCCAGCAGTGATCAGGGACAGGGCAATCAGCCCCAGCATTTT.

The CDR3 spells CASSIGQGNSYNEQFF. As DNA, the CDR3 is TGTGCCAGTAGTATAGGGCAGGGGAACTCCTACAATGAGCAGTTCTTC. The rearrangement joins TRBV19 to TRBJ2-1; perhaps TRBD1 as D (6 bases). The CDR3 runs 16 residues. Deletions cut 1 base from V and 0 bases from J, with 10 bases between. CDR1 and CDR2 from the germline V gene are LNHDA and SQIVND (reference sequence). Complete variable domain (other parts from reference TRBV19 and TRBJ2-1): DGGITQSPKYLFRKEGQNVTLSCEQNLNHDAMYWYRQDPGQGLRLIYYSQIVNDFQKGDIAEGYSVSREKKESFPLTVTSAQKNPTAFYLCASSIGQGNSYNEQFFGPGTRLTVL.

V is TRBV5-4 and J is TRBJ2-3; TRBD2 matches 7 bases. CDR3 length: 15 amino acids. From germline, CDR1 is SGHNT and CDR2 YYREEE (reference sequence). V lost 3 bases and J lost 10; bases outside the gene matches: 14. This CDR3 reads CASSSFVGGYGPQYF. The CDR3 coding sequence is TGTGCCAGCAGCTCCTTTGTGGGAGGGTACGGCCCGCAGTATTTT.